This TCR beta chain is from a study of blood T cell repertoires in COVID-19. Study context: From the United States, Italy and Spain came samples of acute and convalescent COVID-19. T cells, B-cell-depleted T cells, or PBMCs supplied cDNA or gDNA.

Original data processing: Cell counts per sample came from amplifying reference gene primers. This table comes from immunoSEQ multiplex PCR, and its TCRdb copy is limited to in-frame clones, with some not included. V and J calls and clone size are given by that table; D and trimming were obtained from the DNA. The table includes 150,000 to 200,000 clones, approximately 88% detected once. The CDR3 consists of 14 residues. Looked up from germline, CDR1 is LNHDA and CDR2 is SQIVND (reference sequence). Trimming cost V 3 bases and J 7 bases, with 13 bases left between them. This chain links TRBV19 with TRBJ1-5, with D maybe TRBD1 (6 bases). Sequencing was done on a sample of peripheral blood. This TCR was sampled from a man in his 60s with acute or convalescent COVID-19. The CDR3, as DNA: TGTGCCAGTAGTATCAGTACAGGGAAACAGCCCCAGCATTTT. It yields the protein CASSISTGKQPQHF. Complete variable domain (other parts from reference TRBV19 and TRBJ1-5): DGGITQSPKYLFRKEGQNVTLSCEQNLNHDAMYWYRQDPGQGLRLIYYSQIVNDFQKGDIAEGYSVSREKKESFPLTVTSAQKNPTAFYLCASSISTGKQPQHFGDGTRLSIL.